The TCR beta chain described here comes from a study of blood T cell repertoires in COVID-19. Per the study methods: Reference gene primer amplification gave nucleated cell count estimates. TCRdb's copy holds only in-frame clones and misses some; the assay was immunoSEQ multiplex PCR. The V and J calls and clone size come from that table; D and trimming were worked out from the DNA. This table has some 400,000 clones, roughly 92% appearing once. Looked up from germline, CDR1 is SEHNR and CDR2 is FQNEAQ (reference sequence). This CDR3 has 17 amino acids. Trimming cost V 3 bases and J 4 bases; bases outside gene matches: 12.

This TCR derives from a woman aged 40 to 55 who had been exposed to COVID-19. What was sequenced was PBMCs or T cells enriched from blood (not recorded which). The chain employs TRBV7-9 and TRBJ1-3; 7 nucleotides line up with TRBD1. CDR3 amino acids: CASSFLIRGAEGNTIYF. CDR3 sequence (DNA): TGTGCCAGCAGCTTTCTTATCAGGGGGGCTGAAGGAAACACCATATATTTT.